This TCR beta chain stems from a study of T cell changes during pregnancy in multiple sclerosis. CDR1 is MDHEN and CDR2 is SYDVKM in the germline V gene. The CDR3 consists of 15 residues. The V segment lost 6 bases and the J segment 0 bases; nucleotides outside the gene matches: 5. Only in-frame clones appear in the TCRdb table, and some are missing; sequencing was by immunoSEQ multiplex PCR. The profile shows 74,000 or so clones, just over 90% of them singletons. The TCR was taken from a female donor with multiple sclerosis, enrolled in a pregnancy study. This specimen consisted of CD4+ T cells from peripheral blood mononuclear cells, obtained before pregnancy. The rearrangement links TRBV28 to TRBJ1-2, with 9 nucleotides matching TRBD1. In DNA form, the CDR3 reads TGTGCCAGCAGACTACAGGGGGCACCTAACTATGGCTACACCTTC. Its translation: CASRLQGAPNYGYTF.